This record concerns one TCR beta chain sequence. Germline V gene lookup returns CDR1 MNHNS and CDR2 SASEGT. V lost 6 bases to trimming and J lost 7 bases; unmatched junction nucleotides: 10. The CDR3 runs to 15 residues. Sequencing used immunoSEQ multiplex PCR; TCRdb keeps in-frame clones, though not all of them. The data hold about 81,000 clones, with approximately 96% observed a single time. The data derive from a study of technical replicates of blood from several donors. Material for sequencing was T cells isolated from PBMCs. This chain connects TRBV6-1 to TRBJ1-1; 11 positions agree with TRBD1. This TCR came from a human donor in good health. CDR3 in DNA: TGTGCCAGCAGGCAACCGGGACAGGGGGGAGGTGAAGCTTTCTTT. Translation gives CASRQPGQGGGEAFF.